These T cell receptor beta chains were read from a single sample in a study of a mutant IDH1 vaccine in newly diagnosed glioma. These receptors have no identified antigens. Assay: immunoSEQ multiplex PCR; the TCRdb copy retains only in-frame clones and omits some. The sample has approximately 38,000 clones, 70% to 90% seen once. The specimen was PBMCs, collected from a glioma patient whose treatment included an IDH1 peptide vaccine. The receptors here all came from a man aged 40-50 years with glioma. Each CDR3 is given with its conserved first and last residue. Fields, in order: J gene, D gene, V gene, clone size, CDR3 protein, CDR3 DNA. The D gene is left open where the match is weak. Clone size is not always given. Where it is, it says once, few, many or a class for expanded clones.

J: TRBJ2-1
D: TRBD2
V: TRBV19
size: .
CDR3: CASSNYAGLAGSYNEQFF
DNA: TGTGCCAGTAGTAATTACGCCGGACTAGCGGGCTCCTACAATGAGCAGTTCTTC

J: TRBJ2-2
D: .
V: TRBV5-5
size: .
CDR3: CASSHRLLNTGELFF
DNA: TGTGCCAGCAGCCACCGACTACTGAACACCGGGGAGCTGTTTTTT

J: TRBJ2-7
D: TRBD2
V: TRBV19
size: .
CDR3: CASSIDPSSGRTNEQYF
DNA: TGTGCCAGTAGTATAGATCCTTCTAGCGGGAGAACCAACGAGCAGTACTTC

J: TRBJ1-5
D: .
V: TRBV18
size: .
CDR3: CASSPPDGHNQPQHF
DNA: TGTGCCAGCTCACCTCCCGACGGACACAATCAGCCCCAGCATTTT

J: TRBJ2-7
D: .
V: TRBV4-2
size: .
CDR3: CASSSVGYSYEQYF
DNA: TGTGCCAGCAGTTCCGTGGGGTATTCCTACGAGCAGTACTTC

J: TRBJ1-5
D: .
V: TRBV28
size: .
CDR3: CASSLIGSWGGNQPQHF
DNA: TGTGCCAGCAGTTTAATTGGCAGTTGGGGGGGCAATCAGCCCCAGCATTTT

J: TRBJ2-3
D: TRBD2
V: TRBV7-8
size: .
CDR3: CASSFRDSGRADTQYF
DNA: TGTGCCAGCAGCTTCCGGGATAGCGGGAGGGCAGATACGCAGTATTTT

J: TRBJ2-1
D: TRBD2
V: TRBV4-1
size: few
CDR3: CASSQVILAGVNEQFF
DNA: TGCGCCAGCAGCCAAGTAATACTAGCGGGAGTGAATGAGCAGTTCTTC

J: TRBJ2-3
D: .
V: TRBV11-2
size: .
CDR3: CASSLSFRDTQYF
DNA: TGTGCCAGCAGCTTAAGTTTCCGGGATACGCAGTATTTT

J: TRBJ1-4
D: TRBD1
V: TRBV18
size: .
CDR3: CASSPRQGVANEKLFF
DNA: TGTGCCAGCTCACCACGACAGGGAGTCGCTAATGAAAAACTGTTTTTT

J: TRBJ1-2
D: TRBD1
V: TRBV7-8
size: .
CDR3: CASSLNAGQGVYGYTF
DNA: TGTGCCAGCAGCTTGAACGCGGGACAGGGGGTTTATGGCTACACCTTC

J: TRBJ1-5
D: .
V: TRBV18
size: .
CDR3: CASSPVAVPNQPQHF
DNA: TGTGCCAGCTCACCAGTAGCAGTTCCCAATCAGCCCCAGCATTTT

J: TRBJ2-7
D: .
V: TRBV4-1
size: .
CDR3: CASSGVKLSYEQYF
DNA: TGCGCCAGCAGCGGGGTTAAACTCTCGTACGAGCAGTACTTC

J: TRBJ2-7
D: .
V: TRBV7-6
size: .
CDR3: CASSEGPRLERYF
DNA: TGTGCCAGCAGCGAAGGGCCCCGCCTCGAGCGGTACTTC

J: TRBJ2-6
D: .
V: TRBV10-2
size: .
CDR3: CASIAAPGANVLTF
DNA: TGCGCCAGCATTGCAGCTCCTGGGGCCAACGTCCTGACTTTC

J: TRBJ2-7
D: .
V: TRBV14
size: few
CDR3: CASSHPPFSYEQYF
DNA: TGTGCCAGCAGCCACCCCCCTTTCTCCTACGAGCAGTACTTC

J: TRBJ1-2
D: TRBD1
V: TRBV19
size: .
CDR3: CASRDRGSNYGYTF
DNA: TGTGCCAGTAGAGACAGGGGTTCTAACTATGGCTACACCTTC

J: TRBJ1-5
D: TRBD1
V: TRBV28
size: .
CDR3: CASSSGTGNQPQHF
DNA: TGTGCCAGCAGTTCCGGGACAGGCAATCAGCCCCAGCATTTT

J: TRBJ2-3
D: TRBD1
V: TRBV6-1
size: .
CDR3: CAGEAGGSTDTQYF
DNA: TGTGCCGGAGAAGCAGGGGGTAGCACAGATACGCAGTATTTT

J: TRBJ2-7
D: TRBD1
V: TRBV27
size: few
CDR3: CASSLGQGLREQYF
DNA: TGTGCCAGCAGTTTGGGACAGGGGTTACGTGAGCAGTACTTC

J: TRBJ1-1
D: .
V: TRBV5-1
size: few
CDR3: CASSLLGMNTEAFF
DNA: TGCGCCAGCAGCTTGTTAGGGATGAACACTGAAGCTTTCTTT

J: TRBJ2-7
D: .
V: TRBV5-8
size: .
CDR3: CASSLARSGIEQYF
DNA: TGTGCCAGCAGCTTGGCCAGGTCAGGCATCGAGCAGTACTTC

J: TRBJ1-2
D: TRBD1
V: TRBV6-5
size: .
CDR3: CASSRQGFNGYTF
DNA: TGTGCCAGCAGTCGACAGGGATTTAATGGCTACACCTTC

J: TRBJ1-4
D: .
V: TRBV5-1
size: once
CDR3: CASSLRGNEKLFF
DNA: TGCGCCAGCAGCTTGAGGGGAAATGAAAAACTGTTTTTT

J: TRBJ2-7
D: .
V: TRBV6-1
size: .
CDR3: CASNDALAPYEQYF
DNA: TGTGCCAGCAATGACGCCCTAGCCCCCTACGAGCAGTACTTC

J: TRBJ2-2
D: .
V: TRBV27
size: .
CDR3: CASSLGQNTGELFF
DNA: TGTGCCAGCAGCCTTGGACAGAACACCGGGGAGCTGTTTTTT

J: TRBJ2-5
D: TRBD1
V: TRBV5-1
size: .
CDR3: CASSFGTGRSLETQYF
DNA: TGCGCCAGCAGCTTTGGGACAGGGCGCTCTCTGGAGACCCAGTACTTC

J: TRBJ2-7
D: .
V: TRBV2
size: .
CDR3: CASRGDTYEQYF
DNA: TGTGCCAGCAGGGGGGACACCTACGAGCAGTACTTC

J: TRBJ2-3
D: .
V: TRBV5-1
size: .
CDR3: CASSLQRTDTQYF
DNA: TGCGCCAGCAGCTTGCAGCGCACAGATACGCAGTATTTT

J: TRBJ2-5
D: TRBD1
V: TRBV18
size: .
CDR3: CASSPPDRGRFETQYF
DNA: TGTGCCAGCTCACCCCCCGACAGGGGGCGCTTTGAGACCCAGTACTTC

J: TRBJ2-2
D: .
V: TRBV29-1
size: .
CDR3: CSVGDSKNTGELFF
DNA: TGCAGCGTTGGGGACTCGAAGAACACCGGGGAGCTGTTTTTT

J: TRBJ2-7
D: .
V: TRBV6-6
size: few
CDR3: CASTRQRDSYEQYF
DNA: TGTGCCAGCACAAGACAGAGAGACTCCTACGAGCAGTACTTC

J: TRBJ2-2
D: .
V: TRBV5-5
size: .
CDR3: CASSAGTLGELFF
DNA: TGTGCCAGCAGCGCTGGGACTCTGGGGGAGCTGTTTTTT

J: TRBJ2-7
D: TRBD2
V: TRBV7-8
size: .
CDR3: CATFDTSGTRRSSYEQYF
DNA: TGTGCCACCTTCGACACTAGCGGGACCAGGAGAAGCTCCTACGAGCAGTACTTC

J: TRBJ2-2
D: .
V: TRBV14
size: .
CDR3: CASSQKTGANTGELFF
DNA: TGTGCCAGCAGCCAAAAGACTGGGGCGAACACCGGGGAGCTGTTTTTT

J: TRBJ2-1
D: .
V: TRBV6-4
size: .
CDR3: CASSVSAAYNEQFF
DNA: TGTGCCAGCAGTGTTAGCGCGGCTTACAATGAGCAGTTCTTC

J: TRBJ2-7
D: TRBD1
V: TRBV7-2
size: once
CDR3: CASRTGTGTYEQYF
DNA: TGTGCCAGCAGGACCGGGACAGGGACCTACGAGCAGTACTTC

J: TRBJ1-4
D: TRBD1
V: TRBV29-1
size: .
CDR3: CSVTGGREKLFF
DNA: TGCAGCGTTACAGGGGGGCGTGAAAAACTGTTTTTT

J: TRBJ2-7
D: TRBD1
V: TRBV6-5
size: .
CDR3: CASSPGTGRFEQYF
DNA: TGTGCCAGCAGCCCCGGGACAGGCCGCTTCGAGCAGTACTTC

J: TRBJ2-5
D: .
V: TRBV11-2
size: .
CDR3: CASSLQGLQETQYF
DNA: TGTGCCAGCAGCTTACAGGGACTCCAAGAGACCCAGTACTTC

J: TRBJ2-5
D: .
V: TRBV7-2
size: .
CDR3: CASSRDRWETQYF
DNA: TGTGCCAGCAGCCGGGATCGATGGGAGACCCAGTACTTC